The next 10 T cell receptor beta chains were all read from a single sample in a study of shared clonotypes between healthy human individuals. Using immunoSEQ multiplex PCR, the repertoire was profiled, and TCRdb retains in-frame clones only, with some absent. The data hold millions of clones, with about 95% observed a single time. CD45RO-negative cells were positively selected for CCR7, leaving out terminally differentiated effector memory CD45RA+ cells. Sequenced input: naive CD8+ T cells sorted from blood. Receptors originate from a man aged 18-30 years in good health.

This clone has a single count. As DNA, the CDR3 is TGTGCCAGCACTAGCGGGAGCCTCCAAGAGACCCAGTACTTC. Translation gives CASTSGSLQETQYF. The chain has TRBV6-1 and TRBJ2-5; 10 nucleotides match TRBD2. After removal of 7 bases from V and 1 base from J, the junction contained 3 bases not matched to a gene. The germline V gene encodes CDR1 MNHNS and CDR2 SASEGT. The CDR3 sequence is 14 residues long.

This clone was observed a single time. The CDR3 DNA reads TGTGCCAGTAGTTTAGGGGATAACACTGAAGCTTTCTTT. This translates into CASSLGDNTEAFF. The genes are TRBV19 and TRBJ1-1, with a possible D match to TRBD1 (5 bases). V dropped 5 bases and J dropped 2 bases, with 9 bases sitting between them. The CDR3 spans 13 residues. Germline V lookup: CDR1 LNHDA, CDR2 SQIVND (reference sequence). The whole variable domain, filled in from reference TRBV19 and TRBJ1-1, reads DGGITQSPKYLFRKEGQNVTLSCEQNLNHDAMYWYRQDPGQGLRLIYYSQIVNDFQKGDIAEGYSVSREKKESFPLTVTSAQKNPTAFYLCASSLGDNTEAFFGQGTRLTVV.

This chain uses TRBV10-3 with TRBJ2-3, with 7 bases identical to TRBD2. Looked up from germline, CDR1 is ENHRY and CDR2 is SYGVKD. CDR3 length: 14 residues. The ends lost 6 bases at V and 2 bases at J; junction bases unmatched: 5. The CDR3 loop reads CAIRGGTATDTQYF. The CDR3 region has the DNA TGTGCCATCAGGGGGGGGACTGCCACAGATACGCAGTATTTT.

The rearrangement joins TRBV7-8 to TRBJ1-1; D is undetermined. The CDR3 is made up of 14 amino acids. Trimming took off 2 bases at V and 1 base at J, with 8 bases between the two ends. Germline CDR1 is SGHVS and CDR2 is FQNEAQ. For the CDR3, the DNA is TGTGCCAGCAGCTTACATTCGCCGAACACTGAAGCTTTCTTT. It codes for CASSLHSPNTEAFF. Looking up the rest from reference TRBV7-8 and TRBJ1-1 gives the full variable domain: GAGVSQSPRYKVAKRGQDVALRCDPISGHVSLFWYQQALGQGPEFLTYFQNEAQLDKSGLPSDRFFAERPEGSVSTLKIQRTQQEDSAVYLCASSLHSPNTEAFFGQGTRLTVV.

This chain links TRBV4-2 with TRBJ1-3; D is ambiguous. The CDR3 runs to 15 residues. Trimming took off 4 bases at V and 2 bases at J, with 12 bases between the two ends. CDR1 is LGHNA and CDR2 is YNFKEQ in the germline V gene. The CDR3 here is CASSPFEETGNTIYF. The CDR3 DNA follows: TGTGCCAGCAGCCCCTTCGAGGAGACTGGAAACACCATATATTTT.

This chain links TRBV7-2 with TRBJ2-7, with TRBD2 identical over 7 bases. Germline CDR1 is SGHTA and CDR2 is FQGNSA. With V trimmed by 1 base and J by 3 bases, 15 bases remained unmatched. The CDR3 runs to 18 residues. CDR3 sequence: CASSLERDRGSEGYEQYF. As DNA, the CDR3 is TGTGCCAGCAGCTTAGAGCGGGATCGAGGCTCGGAGGGCTACGAGCAGTACTTC.

The chain combines TRBV5-4 with TRBJ1-4; D perhaps matches TRBD1 (5 bases). CDR3 length: 15 amino acids. Germline CDR1 and CDR2: SGHNT and YYREEE (reference sequence). V lost 4 bases and J lost 5, with 15 bases in between. CDR3 protein: CASSPRGASNEKLFF. The CDR3 bases are TGTGCCAGCAGCCCACGGGGCGCGTCAAATGAAAAACTGTTTTTT.

CDR3 sequence: CAWSVGPSGRGDTQYF. CDR3 coding DNA: TGTGCCTGGAGTGTGGGGCCTAGCGGAAGGGGGGATACGCAGTATTTT. The chain uses TRBV30 and TRBJ2-3; the D gene is possibly TRBD2 (7 bases). The CDR3 extends over 16 amino acids. Trimming took 0 bases from V and 6 from J, leaving 19 bases between them. Per germline, CDR1 GTSNPN and CDR2 SVGIG (reference sequence).

Concerning this clone itself: Other DNA sequences in the same sample also yield this CDR3. The gene calls are TRBV19 and TRBJ1-2; TRBD1 is a possible D gene (6 bases). The CDR3 contains 13 residues. The V end was cut by 5 bases, the J end by 7 bases, with 14 bases between. CDR1 LNHDA and CDR2 SQIVND come from the germline V gene (reference sequence). The CDR3, as DNA: TGTGCCAGTAGTCCCGGGGGGGCAGCTGGCTACACCTTC. It codes for CASSPGGAAGYTF.

V is TRBV27 and J is TRBJ2-7, with 7 bases lining up with TRBD2. V lost 5 bases, J lost 4 bases, and 11 bases stayed unmatched. The CDR3 contains 15 residues. Germline V gives CDR1 MNHEY, CDR2 SMNVEV (reference sequence). The CDR3 loop is CASSPTAGDFYEQYF. The CDR3, as DNA: TGTGCCAGCAGTCCGACGGCGGGAGATTTTTACGAGCAGTACTTC.